Each of the 24 T cell receptor beta chains below was sequenced from the same sample in a study of CD8 T cells in Susac syndrome. Reverse transcription used roughly 0.45 to 1 ug RNA and random hexamers. TCRdb re-derived calls from the immunoSEQ multiplex PCR reads in MiXCR, one entry per CDR3 protein. The table has about 85,000 distinct CDR3 sequences, 95% seen once; the top ten hold 0.45% to 0.5%. The sample comprised CD8+ T cells from PBMCs. The receptor set was obtained from a human donor with Susac syndrome.

V and J are TRBV6-1 and TRBJ2-1, with 10 bases aligning to TRBD2. Germline loops: CDR1 MNHNS, CDR2 SASEGT. The V segment lost 5 bases and the J segment 7 bases; nucleotides outside the gene matches: 11. The CDR3 extends over 16 amino acids. The CDR3 reads CASSPLGASGRNEQFF. CDR3 sequence (DNA): TGTGCCAGCAGTCCTTTGGGGGCTAGCGGGAGAAATGAGCAGTTCTTC.

DNA of the CDR3: TGTGCCAGCAGACCGACAGGGGAGGCAATCAGCAATCAGCCCCAGCATTTT. The encoded protein is CASRPTGEAISNQPQHF. The rearrangement joins TRBV28 to TRBJ1-5; 8 positions agree with TRBD1. This CDR3 has 17 amino acids. J lost 1 base, V lost 6 bases, and 11 bases had no gene match. Germline values: CDR1 MDHEN, CDR2 SYDVKM.

The gene calls are TRBV27 and TRBJ1-1, with D possibly TRBD1 on 6 matching bases. Trimming shortened V by 6 bases and J by 5 bases, and 10 bases separated the two germline ends. Per germline, CDR1 MNHEY and CDR2 SMNVEV (reference sequence). The CDR3 runs 12 residues. The CDR3 sequence: CASRPDSTEAFF. CDR3 bases: TGTGCCAGCAGACCGGACAGTACTGAAGCTTTCTTT.

CDR3: CSVSGVSGEQFF. The CDR3 bases are TGCAGCGTTTCCGGGGTCTCGGGTGAGCAGTTCTTC. The V call is TRBV29-1, the J call TRBJ2-1; D might be TRBD2 (5 bases). Trimming cost V 5 bases and J 9 bases, with 14 bases left between them. This CDR3 contains 12 residues. Germline lookup yields CDR1 SQVTM and CDR2 ANQGSEA.

The CDR3 is CSARDLRLAGSYNEQFF. The DNA of the CDR3 is TGCAGTGCTAGAGATTTGAGACTAGCGGGATCGTACAATGAGCAGTTCTTC. The chain joins TRBV20-1 to TRBJ2-1; TRBD2 aligns across 11 bases. V lost 0 bases and J lost 4; bases outside the gene matches: 8. CDR3 length: 17 residues. Germline V CDR1 and CDR2: DFQATT, SNEGSKA (reference sequence).

The chain combines TRBV28 with TRBJ1-5, with a weak D call TRBD1 (5 bases). Trimming removed 7 bases at V and 4 bases at J, with 11 bases between. CDR3 length: 13 amino acids. From germline, CDR1 is MDHEN and CDR2 SYDVKM. CDR3 sequence: CASTTRGNQPQHF. Here the CDR3 DNA reads TGTGCCAGCACCACACGGGGGAATCAGCCCCAGCATTTT.

The chain recombines TRBV28 with TRBJ2-2, with D uncertain. V gave up 5 bases and J gave up 5 bases, with 9 bases separating them. The CDR3 totals 13 residues. CDR1 and CDR2 from the germline V gene are MDHEN and SYDVKM. In DNA form, the CDR3 reads TGTGCCAGCAGTATAACTGGTACCGGGGAGCTGTTTTTT. Its translation: CASSITGTGELFF.

This clonotype was picked up one time. The V call is TRBV29-1, the J call TRBJ2-1; 14 bases are a match to TRBD2. The J segment lost 7 bases and the V segment lost 4 bases, leaving 6 bases of the junction unmatched. Germline lookup yields CDR1 SQVTM and CDR2 ANQGSEA. The CDR3 consists of 15 residues. CDR3 nucleotide sequence: TGCAGCGTTGTTCCCGGGACTAGCGGGAGTAATGAGCAGTTCTTC. Translating it yields CSVVPGTSGSNEQFF.

This rearrangement joins TRBV9 to TRBJ2-7; D might be TRBD1 or TRBD2, each matching 5 bases. CDR3 length: 14 residues. Per the germline V gene, CDR1 is SGDLS and CDR2 is YYNGEE. V was pared by 3 bases and J by 0 bases, with 10 bases between. The CDR3 loop reads CASSAGRSSYEQYF. For the CDR3, the DNA is TGTGCCAGCAGCGCGGGACGGTCCTCCTACGAGCAGTACTTC. The complete variable domain, with remaining parts taken from reference TRBV9 and TRBJ2-7, reads DSGVTQTPKHLITATGQRVTLRCSPRSGDLSVYWYQQSLDQGLQFLIQYYNGEERAKGNILERFSAQQFPDLHSELNLSSLELGDSALYFCASSAGRSSYEQYFGPGTRLTVT.

This rearrangement joins TRBV9 to TRBJ2-1; D gene ambiguous. Germline CDR1 SGDLS, CDR2 YYNGEE. V shed 1 base and J shed 5 bases, with 4 bases lying between them. This CDR3 has 12 amino acids. CDR3: CASSVKNNEQFF. For the CDR3, the DNA is TGTGCCAGCAGCGTAAAGAACAATGAGCAGTTCTTC.

This clonotype was seen only a few times. J is TRBJ1-1 and V is TRBV30; 10 bases match TRBD1. Germline CDR1 and CDR2: GTSNPN and SVGIG (reference sequence). The J segment lost 5 bases and the V segment lost 7 bases, leaving 1 base of the junction unmatched. CDR3 size: 11 residues. In DNA, the CDR3 is TGTGCCTTGGACAGGGGGACTGAAGCTTTCTTT. Translation gives CALDRGTEAFF.

V is TRBV29-1 and J is TRBJ2-1; D perhaps matches TRBD2 (5 bases). The CDR3 length is 12 residues. V was shortened by 2 bases and J by 3 bases, with 5 bases between the two germline ends. Germline V gives CDR1 SQVTM, CDR2 ANQGSEA. The CDR3 is CSVERDYNEQFF. CDR3 nucleotides: TGCAGCGTTGAACGGGACTACAATGAGCAGTTCTTC.

The J gene is TRBJ2-6, the V gene TRBV27; D is uncertain. The V and J ends lost 3 bases and 3 bases respectively, with 3 bases between them. The CDR3 covers 13 residues. Germline loops: CDR1 MNHEY, CDR2 SMNVEV (reference sequence). In DNA form, the CDR3 reads TGTGCCAGCAGTTTTGATGGGGCCAACGTCCTGACTTTC. Translation: CASSFDGANVLTF.

The chain links TRBV2 to TRBJ2-7, with 7 nucleotides matching TRBD1. Germline V gene lookup returns CDR1 SNHLY and CDR2 FYNNEI. This CDR3 is 14 amino acids long. Trimming removed 3 bases from V and 7 bases from J; junction bases left unmatched: 9. CDR3 nucleotide sequence: TGTGCCAGCAGTGATATAGGGGGCATGAGGGAGCAGTACTTC. It translates to CASSDIGGMREQYF.

J is TRBJ1-5 and V is TRBV7-2, with D hard to call. This CDR3 contains 15 residues. Germline V gene lookup returns CDR1 SGHTA and CDR2 FQGNSA. The V and J ends lost 1 base and 2 bases respectively, with 9 bases between them. CDR3 residues: CASSLGVFGNQPQHF. DNA of the CDR3: TGTGCCAGCAGCTTAGGGGTGTTTGGCAATCAGCCCCAGCATTTT.

The V and J genes are TRBV29-1 and TRBJ2-4, with TRBD2 identical over 8 bases. The CDR3 has 14 amino acids. V gave up 3 bases and J gave up 9 bases; unmatched junction bases: 10. Germline V gene lookup returns CDR1 SQVTM and CDR2 ANQGSEA. For the CDR3, the DNA is TGCAGCGTTGAGAGCTCAGCGGGAGTGAGCATTCAGTACTTC. This translates into CSVESSAGVSIQYF.

This clonotype is a singleton in its sample. The chain couples TRBV20-1 to TRBJ2-7; D call uncertain. CDR3 length equals 13 residues. From germline, CDR1 is DFQATT and CDR2 SNEGSKA (reference sequence). Trimming pared 0 bases from V and 3 bases from J, leaving 9 bases between. The CDR3 sequence: CSAREDQNYEQYF. CDR3 DNA: TGCAGTGCTAGAGAGGACCAAAACTACGAGCAGTACTTC.

The CDR3: CASSPREMSNQPQHF. CDR3 sequence (DNA): TGTGCCAGCAGCCCCAGGGAGATGAGCAATCAGCCCCAGCATTTT. The gene calls are TRBV28 and TRBJ1-5; the D gene is possibly TRBD1 (5 bases). CDR3 size: 15 residues. Per germline, CDR1 MDHEN and CDR2 SYDVKM. Trimming took off 6 bases at V and 1 base at J, with 13 bases between the two ends.

The V call is TRBV12-3 or TRBV12-4, the J call TRBJ1-2; D ambiguous. V lost 7 bases to trimming and J lost 7 bases, with 13 bases between them. The CDR3 is 12 residues long. As DNA, the CDR3 is TGTGCCAGCACCTCTGAGGCGGGTGGCTACACCTTC. It specifies CASTSEAGGYTF.

The chain couples TRBV4-2 to TRBJ2-7; 9 nucleotides line up with TRBD2. V gave up 0 bases and J gave up 4 bases; unmatched junction bases: 7. The germline CDR1 and CDR2 sequences are LGHNA and YNFKEQ. This CDR3 has 16 amino acids. The CDR3 coding sequence is TGTGCCAGCAGCCAAGAGGCTAGCGGGATTTTATACGAGCAGTACTTC. Encoded protein: CASSQEASGILYEQYF.

The gene calls are TRBV6-5 and TRBJ2-7, with a possible D match to TRBD2 (6 bases). There are 17 residues in the CDR3. Germline V lookup: CDR1 MNHEY, CDR2 SVGAGI. V was shortened by 0 bases and J by 2 bases, with 17 bases between the two germline ends. CDR3 sequence (DNA): TGTGCCAGCAGTTACTCAAGTGGGACGGGGGTTCCCTACGAGCAGTACTTC. This gives the protein CASSYSSGTGVPYEQYF.

V is TRBV30 and J is TRBJ1-1, with D hard to call. V was pared by 5 bases and J by 5 bases, with 12 bases between. This CDR3 is 12 amino acids long. Germline assignment: CDR1 GTSNPN and CDR2 SVGIG (reference sequence). CDR3 sequence: CAWEPGGTEAFF. CDR3 in DNA: TGTGCCTGGGAGCCGGGTGGGACTGAAGCTTTCTTT.

The chain links TRBV2 to TRBJ2-5; 10 positions agree with TRBD2. The CDR3 length is 11 residues. The germline gives CDR1 SNHLY, CDR2 FYNNEI. V shed 7 bases and J 10 bases; nucleotides not matched to a gene: 3. The CDR3 sequence: CASTSGSDQYF. CDR3 sequence (DNA): TGTGCCAGCACTAGCGGGAGCGACCAGTACTTC.

The rearrangement uses TRBV4-1 and TRBJ2-4, with 7 nucleotides matching TRBD2. Germline V lookup: CDR1 MGHRA, CDR2 YSYEKL. The V segment lost 7 bases and the J segment 7 bases; nucleotides outside the gene matches: 13. The CDR3 sequence is 15 residues long. For the CDR3, the DNA is TGCGCCAGCACCCACCTACTAGGGGAGGGTAACATTCAGTACTTC. Its protein is CASTHLLGEGNIQYF.